This entry lists 13 T cell receptor beta chains sequenced from one sample in a study of STAT5B mutations in CD4+ large granular lymphocyte leukemia. Assay used: immunoSEQ multiplex PCR; TCRdb lists only in-frame clones, some missing. The sample holds under 35,000 clones, about 71% seen once. Sequencing used CD4+ T cells from blood buffy coats. Receptors were obtained from a human donor in good health.

The rearrangement links TRBV27 to TRBJ1-6; TRBD1 aligns across 8 bases. This CDR3 comprises 14 residues. Germline V gene sequence: CDR1 MNHEY, CDR2 SMNVEV (reference sequence). V was pared by 5 bases and J by 8 bases, with 5 bases of the junction left unmatched. The DNA for the CDR3 is TGTGCCAGCAGTCCAGGGGGCTTCTATTCACCCCTCCACTTT. The encoded protein is CASSPGGFYSPLHF.

J is TRBJ2-1 and V is TRBV7-8; TRBD1 aligns across 9 bases. There are 17 residues in the CDR3. V was clipped by 5 bases and J by 6 bases; unmatched bases: 14. Germline CDR1 SGHVS, CDR2 FQNEAQ. CDR3 in DNA: TGTGCCAGCAGCGCAAGCGGGTGGGGGACAGGGTCCAATGAGCAGTTCTTC. It translates to CASSASGWGTGSNEQFF.

The rearrangement links TRBV14 to TRBJ2-3, with 8 bases matching TRBD1. Germline V gives CDR1 SGHDN, CDR2 FVKESK. The CDR3 length is 17 residues. The trim removed 4 bases at V and 0 bases at J, leaving 9 bases unmatched. The CDR3 loop is CASSPFQGAASTDTQYF. CDR3 nucleotides: TGTGCCAGCAGCCCTTTCCAGGGGGCGGCTAGCACAGATACGCAGTATTTT.

The chain employs TRBV6-6 and TRBJ1-5, with TRBD1 matching 9 bases. Germline lookup yields CDR1 MNHNY and CDR2 SVGAGI (reference sequence). CDR3 length equals 15 residues. The trim removed 5 bases at V and 3 bases at J, leaving 5 bases unmatched. This chain's CDR3 is CASSPGTGNNQPQHF. The CDR3 nucleotides read TGTGCCAGCAGTCCGGGGACAGGGAACAATCAGCCCCAGCATTTT.

The J gene is TRBJ1-1, the V gene TRBV19, with a possible D match to TRBD1 (5 bases). The CDR3 totals 15 residues. Per the germline V gene, CDR1 is LNHDA and CDR2 is SQIVND (reference sequence). Deletions cut 5 bases from V and 3 bases from J, with 16 bases between. CDR3 region: CASSGQGIVDTEAFF. As DNA, the CDR3 is TGTGCCAGTAGTGGGCAGGGTATCGTGGACACTGAAGCTTTCTTT.

The CDR3 DNA follows: TGTGCCAGCAGTGAACGGGGTGGGACTAGCGGGGTTAAGACCCAGTACTTC. Translation: CASSERGGTSGVKTQYF. This chain uses TRBV6-1 with TRBJ2-5; 13 nucleotides match TRBD2. The ends lost 2 bases at V and 6 bases at J; junction bases unmatched: 9. Germline CDR1 and CDR2: MNHNS and SASEGT. This CDR3 spans 17 amino acids.

The V and J genes are TRBV19 and TRBJ2-3; perhaps TRBD2 as D (6 bases). From germline, CDR1 is LNHDA and CDR2 SQIVND (reference sequence). The CDR3 extends over 15 amino acids. The V and J ends lost 3 bases and 5 bases respectively, with 15 bases between them. The CDR3 DNA sequence: TGTGCCAGTAGTATGATGAACGGGGGAAAAGATACGCAGTATTTT. Its protein product is CASSMMNGGKDTQYF.

This clone occurred a few times. The CDR3 sequence is CASSGRDRGPAEAFF. The DNA for the CDR3 is TGTGCCAGCAGTGGAAGGGACAGGGGGCCGGCGGAAGCTTTCTTT. The rearrangement joins TRBV27 to TRBJ1-1, with 12 positions matching TRBD1. The CDR3 contains 15 residues. From germline, CDR1 is MNHEY and CDR2 SMNVEV (reference sequence). Trimming took 5 bases from V and 8 from J; bases not matched to a gene: 9.

The rearrangement joins TRBV7-2 to TRBJ1-5, with D unclear. Trimming removed 1 base from V and 6 bases from J, with 10 bases in between. CDR1 and CDR2 from the germline V gene are SGHTA and FQGNSA. The CDR3 runs to 14 residues. The CDR3 region has the DNA TGTGCCAGCAGCTTAGAGAAAACTGGTCAGCCCCAGCATTTT. Translated, it gives CASSLEKTGQPQHF. Combining the CDR3 with reference TRBV7-2 and TRBJ1-5 gives the whole variable domain GAGVSQSPSNKVTEKGKDVELRCDPISGHTALYWYRQSLGQGLEFLIYFQGNSAPDKSGLPSDRFSAERTGGSVSTLTIQRTQQEDSAVYLCASSLEKTGQPQHFGDGTRLSIL.

The chain has TRBV5-1 and TRBJ1-5, with D unclear. CDR1 is SGHRS and CDR2 is YFSETQ in the germline V gene. CDR3 length: 14 amino acids. Trimming took off 8 bases at V and 4 bases at J, with 16 bases between the two ends. CDR3 sequence reads: CASSGGEVNQPQHF. CDR3 coding DNA: TGCGCCAGTTCGGGTGGGGAGGTAAATCAGCCCCAGCATTTT.

The chain uses TRBV5-1 and TRBJ2-5, with 9 bases that match TRBD1. The CDR3 is 16 amino acids. After removal of 4 bases from V and 2 bases from J, the junction contained 9 bases not matched to a gene. The germline gives CDR1 SGHRS, CDR2 YFSETQ. In DNA form, the CDR3 reads TGCGCCAGCAGCCCGTGGACAGGGGTCAATCAAGAGACCCAGTACTTC. Protein: CASSPWTGVNQETQYF.

The gene calls are TRBV27 and TRBJ2-5; D is perhaps TRBD1 (6 bases). The germline V and J ends were trimmed by 3 bases and 2 bases, with 7 bases remaining between them. Germline lookup yields CDR1 MNHEY and CDR2 SMNVEV (reference sequence). The CDR3 sequence is 13 residues long. The CDR3 is CASSLRGQETQYF. The CDR3 nucleotides read TGTGCCAGCAGTTTGAGGGGGCAAGAGACCCAGTACTTC.

The chain joins TRBV5-4 to TRBJ1-1; D is ambiguous. This CDR3 region has 15 residues. Germline-derived CDR1 and CDR2 are SGHNT and YYREEE (reference sequence). V dropped 1 base and J dropped 4 bases, with 14 bases sitting between them. DNA for the CDR3: TGTGCCAGCAGCTTGAGAGACACCCACATCACTGAAGCTTTCTTT. Residues: CASSLRDTHITEAFF.